A selection of T cell receptor beta chains follows, all from one sample in a study of blood T cell repertoires in COVID-19. TCRdb's copy holds only in-frame clones and misses some; the assay was immunoSEQ multiplex PCR. The repertoire holds a few hundred thousand clones, with approximately 85% as singletons. The sequencing sample was made of PBMCs or T cells enriched from blood (not recorded which). The receptor set was obtained from a woman aged 50 to 60 who had been exposed to COVID-19. Each CDR3 is given with its conserved first and last residue. Fields, in order: CDR3 protein, CDR3 DNA, clone size, V gene, J gene, D gene. The D gene is left open where the match is weak. Size tells how often a clone was seen (once, few, many) or the class of an expanded clone, and some rows leave it out.

CASSLVDYGTSAATQYF	TGTGCCAGCAGCTTAGTAGACTACGGGACTAGCGCCGCAACCCAGTACTTC	.	TRBV7-6	TRBJ2-5	TRBD2
CASSRDGTGGGGAFF	TGCGCCAGCAGCCGGGACGGGACAGGGGGTGGCGGAGCTTTCTTT	.	TRBV5-1	TRBJ1-1	TRBD1
CASSYGFPGVGEAFF	TGTGCCAGCAGTTACGGTTTCCCGGGGGTAGGTGAAGCTTTCTTT	.	TRBV6-6	TRBJ1-1	.
CSVPTGTGNYGYTF	TGCAGCGTTCCTACCGGGACAGGGAACTATGGCTACACCTTC	.	TRBV29-1	TRBJ1-2	TRBD1
CASSIAGGTSTDTQYF	TGTGCCAGTAGTATAGCGGGGGGGACTAGCACAGATACGCAGTATTTT	few	TRBV19	TRBJ2-3	TRBD2
CASSQVSGTEAFF	TGTGCCAGCAGCCAAGTATCGGGGACTGAAGCTTTCTTT	.	TRBV4-2	TRBJ1-1	.
CASSSGGSSDTQYF	TGTGCCAGCAGCTCGGGGGGTTCTTCGGATACGCAGTATTTT	.	TRBV7-2	TRBJ2-3	TRBD2
CASRLTRKDTEAFF	TGCGCCAGCAGATTGACCAGGAAGGACACTGAAGCTTTCTTT	.	TRBV10-1	TRBJ1-1	.
CASSVTEAGNPNTIYF	TGTGCCAGCAGCGTAACGGAGGCGGGGAATCCGAACACCATATATTTT	.	TRBV9	TRBJ1-3	.
CAVDYSNTGELFF	TGCGCCGTCGACTACTCGAACACCGGGGAGCTGTTTTTT	.	TRBV10-2	TRBJ2-2	.
CASSDGVSANYGYTF	TGTGCCAGCAGCGATGGAGTGTCAGCTAACTATGGCTACACCTTC	.	TRBV5-4	TRBJ1-2	.
CASSQGLGGDTEAFF	TGCGCCAGCAGCCAAGGTCTCGGCGGGGATACTGAAGCTTTCTTT	.	TRBV4-3	TRBJ1-1	.
CASKLGSRRTGGYEQYF	TGTGCCAGCAAATTGGGGTCTCGTCGGACAGGGGGCTACGAGCAGTACTTC	.	TRBV5-8	TRBJ2-7	TRBD1
CASSHPGQGNTEAFF	TGTGCCAGCAGCCATCCCGGACAGGGAAACACTGAAGCTTTCTTT	.	TRBV4-2	TRBJ1-1	TRBD1
CATSDGGGSAYEQYF	TGTGCCACCAGTGACGGCGGGGGGTCCGCCTACGAGCAGTACTTC	.	TRBV24-1	TRBJ2-7	TRBD2
CAWSDSVNYGYTF	TGTGCCTGGTCGGACAGTGTTAACTATGGCTACACCTTC	once	TRBV30	TRBJ1-2	.
CATSTPTGGGEQYF	TGTGCCACCAGCACCCCGACAGGGGGTGGCGAGCAGTACTTC	.	TRBV15	TRBJ2-7	TRBD1
CASTGSSGYTF	TGTGCCAGCACCGGGTCTTCGGGCTACACCTTC	.	TRBV18	TRBJ1-2	.
CAWSVGGIDSNQPQHF	TGTGCCTGGAGTGTAGGAGGGATCGATAGCAATCAGCCCCAGCATTTT	.	TRBV30	TRBJ1-5	.
CASSGGIRSYNEQFF	TGTGCCAGCAGCGGCGGGATCAGGTCCTACAATGAGCAGTTCTTC	once	TRBV9	TRBJ2-1	.
CASSSDGGSYNSPLHF	TGTGCCAGCAGTTCGGACGGAGGCTCCTATAATTCACCCCTCCACTTT	few	TRBV7-9	TRBJ1-6	.
CASSLADRDFNTIYF	TGCGCCAGCAGCTTGGCCGACAGAGATTTCAACACCATATATTTT	.	TRBV5-1	TRBJ1-3	.
CASSEARGSFTDTQYF	TGTGCCAGCAGTGAAGCACGGGGGTCCTTCACAGATACGCAGTATTTT	few	TRBV6-1	TRBJ2-3	.
CSGGRSGTEAFF	TGCAGCGGGGGACGGTCGGGCACTGAAGCTTTCTTT	.	TRBV29-1	TRBJ1-1	.
CASSLMRGSSTDTQYF	TGCGCCAGCAGCTTAATGCGGGGTTCTAGCACAGATACGCAGTATTTT	.	TRBV5-1	TRBJ2-3	.
CASGLVLGGTIAEAFF	TGTGCTAGTGGTTTGGTACTAGGGGGCACTATTGCTGAAGCTTTCTTT	.	TRBV12-5	TRBJ1-1	TRBD1
CASSQVGQGDGTIYF	TGTGCCAGCAGCCAAGTAGGTCAGGGGGATGGCACCATATATTTT	.	TRBV4-2	TRBJ1-3	TRBD1
CASSPKGTGTNSPLHF	TGTGCCAGCAGTCCCAAAGGCACAGGGACGAATTCACCCCTCCACTTT	.	TRBV28	TRBJ1-6	.
CAISGDRDTARGYTF	TGTGCCATCAGTGGGGACCGGGACACCGCGAGGGGCTACACCTTC	.	TRBV10-3	TRBJ1-2	.
CASSLPGQRAYEQYF	TGTGCCAGCAGCTTACCGGGACAGAGGGCCTACGAGCAGTACTTC	.	TRBV5-4	TRBJ2-7	TRBD1
CASSWDSYSGNTIYF	TGCGCCAGCAGTTGGGACAGCTACTCTGGAAACACCATATATTTT	.	TRBV5-1	TRBJ1-3	TRBD1
CASRATGPGNTIYF	TGTGCCAGCAGAGCGACAGGGCCCGGAAACACCATATATTTT	.	TRBV2	TRBJ1-3	TRBD1
CAWNTGLTQYF	TGTGCCTGGAACACGGGATTGACCCAGTACTTC	.	TRBV30	TRBJ2-5	.
CASSSPGGAENTEAFF	TGTGCCAGTAGTTCCCCGGGGGGGGCAGAGAACACTGAAGCTTTCTTT	.	TRBV19	TRBJ1-1	.
CASIRPGVAGNTIYF	TGTGCCAGTATCCGGCCGGGGGTGGCTGGAAACACCATATATTTT	.	TRBV19	TRBJ1-3	.
CASSLRLAGYTGELFF	TGCGCCAGCAGCTTGAGACTAGCGGGATACACCGGGGAGCTGTTTTTT	.	TRBV5-1	TRBJ2-2	TRBD2
CASSPPIGNTDTQYF	TGTGCCAGCAGCCCACCTATTGGTAACACAGATACGCAGTATTTT	.	TRBV28	TRBJ2-3	.
CASSLAGGARIGTEAFF	TGTGCCAGCAGCTTAGCAGGAGGGGCGAGGATCGGCACTGAAGCTTTCTTT	.	TRBV7-2	TRBJ1-1	.
CASSSSGTRLYEQYF	TGTGCCAGCAGCTCATCCGGGACTAGACTGTACGAGCAGTACTTC	.	TRBV7-9	TRBJ2-7	TRBD2
CASSVDRGGNEQFF	TGCGCCAGCAGCGTAGACAGGGGGGGCAATGAGCAGTTCTTC	.	TRBV4-3	TRBJ2-1	TRBD1
CASSYEGMNTEAFF	TGTGCCAGCAGTTACGAGGGCATGAACACTGAAGCTTTCTTT	.	TRBV6-5	TRBJ1-1	.
CASSFWTGGKRSNQPQHF	TGTGCCAGCAGCTTCTGGACAGGGGGAAAGCGTAGCAATCAGCCCCAGCATTTT	.	TRBV7-8	TRBJ1-5	TRBD1
CASSSSTGFGETQYF	TGTGCCAGCAGCTCCAGCACAGGTTTTGGAGAGACCCAGTACTTC	.	TRBV7-2	TRBJ2-5	.
CASSFSPGVRGYTF	TGTGCCAGCAGTTTCTCCCCGGGGGTGAGGGGCTACACCTTC	.	TRBV28	TRBJ1-2	.
CASSRTGNEQFF	TGTGCCAGCAGTCGGACAGGGAATGAGCAGTTCTTC	.	TRBV6-2/TRBV6-3	TRBJ2-1	TRBD1
CATSRGGTGGSYEQYF	TGTGCCACCAGCAGAGGGGGGACAGGGGGCTCCTACGAGCAGTACTTC	.	TRBV15	TRBJ2-7	TRBD1
CASSGTGASGELFF	TGTGCCAGCAGCGGGACAGGGGCCTCCGGGGAGCTGTTTTTT	once	TRBV6-5	TRBJ2-2	TRBD1
CASSLSGRGNTEAFF	TGTGCCAGCAGTTTATCAGGAAGGGGGAACACTGAAGCTTTCTTT	.	TRBV28	TRBJ1-1	.
CASSRTTGTAFYGYTF	TGTGCCAGCAGTCGAACTACCGGGACAGCTTTCTATGGCTACACCTTC	.	TRBV6-6	TRBJ1-2	TRBD1
CSVDQGLSNTEAFF	TGCAGCGTTGACCAGGGACTCTCGAACACTGAAGCTTTCTTT	.	TRBV29-1	TRBJ1-1	.
CASSYRTLNTEAFF	TGTGCCAGCAGTTATAGGACATTGAACACTGAAGCTTTCTTT	.	TRBV6-5	TRBJ1-1	.
CASSLSGIQETQYF	TGTGCCAGCAGCTTAAGCGGGATCCAAGAGACCCAGTACTTC	.	TRBV7-9	TRBJ2-5	TRBD2
CASSSNRGGSKNIQYF	TGTGCCAGCAGCTCCAATAGGGGGGGGAGCAAAAACATTCAGTACTTC	.	TRBV5-4	TRBJ2-4	.
CASRRSQGGEAFF	TGTGCCAGCCGACGAAGTCAGGGGGGTGAAGCTTTCTTT	.	TRBV6-5	TRBJ1-1	TRBD1
CASSPLPGGSYNEQFF	TGTGCCAGCTCACCACTACCGGGGGGCTCCTACAATGAGCAGTTCTTC	.	TRBV18	TRBJ2-1	TRBD2
CASSGAGTGGYNEQFF	TGTGCCAGCAGCGGTGCCGGGACAGGGGGTTACAATGAGCAGTTCTTC	.	TRBV9	TRBJ2-1	TRBD1
CASSSAGKMNTEAFF	TGTGCCAGCAGTTCCGCAGGGAAAATGAACACTGAAGCTTTCTTT	.	TRBV28	TRBJ1-1	.
CASKSGNQPQHF	TGTGCCAGTAAAAGCGGCAATCAGCCCCAGCATTTT	.	TRBV19	TRBJ1-5	.
CASSQPPVTGNTEAFF	TGTGCCAGCAGCCAGCCCCCCGTCACGGGGAACACTGAAGCTTTCTTT	.	TRBV7-9	TRBJ1-1	.
CASNQGWDQPQHF	TGTGCCAGCAACCAGGGATGGGATCAGCCCCAGCATTTT	few	TRBV2	TRBJ1-5	.